The rows below give T cell receptor beta chains drawn from one sample of a study of CD8 T cells in ankylosing spondylitis. From the 5' RACE reads, TCRdb called clonotypes with MiXCR, one entry per CDR3 protein. The sample contains a few hundred thousand distinct CDR3 sequences, just under 7.5% of which appear only once. The sequencing sample was made of blood, either unsorted or a sorted T cell fraction (not recorded which). These receptor sequences come from a male donor with ankylosing spondylitis. Both conserved end residues are trimmed from each CDR3.

V gene,J gene,CDR3 protein
TRBV12-3/TRBV12-4,TRBJ2-7,ASSWGSPDEQY
TRBV3-1,TRBJ1-1,ASSQRTGPFRAF
TRBV29-1,TRBJ2-1,SVKGTKRYNEQF
TRBV9,TRBJ2-1,ASSPDWRGFDNEQF
TRBV19,TRBJ1-1,ASSIQGQVRTEAF
TRBV29-1,TRBJ2-5,SVETGRQQETQY
TRBV6-5,TRBJ2-7,ASSYGSGTGAYEQY
TRBV12-3/TRBV12-4,TRBJ2-7,ASSLFLYEQY
TRBV28,TRBJ2-2,ASTKYGHYTGELF
TRBV6-5,TRBJ1-1,ASSYSRTGGTEAF
TRBV7-2,TRBJ1-2,ASSSNSRAAYGYT
TRBV24-1,TRBJ2-2,ATSERTHTGELF
TRBV7-2,TRBJ1-1,ASSRTGNGFFEAF
TRBV7-6,TRBJ1-1,ASSFQMNTEAF
TRBV5-1,TRBJ1-3,ASSPSRQGGNTIY
TRBV12-3/TRBV12-4,TRBJ2-5,ASSLGGAPRETQY
TRBV19,TRBJ2-1,ASSMGGPGYNEQF
TRBV11-2,TRBJ2-2,ASSLGVAATNTGELF
TRBV6-1,TRBJ2-2,ASRTSGLQHGELF
TRBV10-3,TRBJ2-7,AISESRGRSSYEQY
TRBV4-1,TRBJ2-3,ASSQDLRDSTQY
TRBV5-5,TRBJ2-7,ASSPAGTGGYEQY
TRBV27,TRBJ2-3,ASSLDHTPMDTQY
TRBV14,TRBJ2-4,ASSLAWGLKNIQY
TRBV4-3,TRBJ2-1,ASSQDPTSFLNEQF
TRBV3-1,TRBJ1-4,ASSQGAISWTNEKLF
TRBV4-2,TRBJ2-7,ASSQLVGEQY
TRBV12-3/TRBV12-4,TRBJ2-7,ASSPTIGAGTYEQY
TRBV20-1,TRBJ2-1,SATSGRAPSYNEQF
TRBV4-1,TRBJ2-1,ASSPSGNNGQF
TRBV20-1,TRBJ1-2,SARGGTGGGYT
TRBV27,TRBJ2-2,ASSWGAGELF
TRBV28,TRBJ2-7,ASSIGTRGYEQY
TRBV7-9,TRBJ2-1,ASTLAGVYEQF
TRBV4-2,TRBJ2-1,ASSQDSGTGGGNEQF
TRBV27,TRBJ1-1,ASRAGTGVSNTEAF
TRBV29-1,TRBJ1-1,SVDSGHTEAF
TRBV6-2/TRBV6-3,TRBJ1-1,ASSPGGHGRTEAF
TRBV5-6,TRBJ2-1,ASSPVAGGSYNEQF
TRBV27,TRBJ1-1,ASSFYQTPGPIGENTEAF
TRBV11-2,TRBJ2-5,ASSLDPRLAGGLETQY
TRBV4-2,TRBJ1-2,ASSPRTGGIYGYT
TRBV27,TRBJ2-3,ASKPGTITDTQY
TRBV20-1,TRBJ1-6,SASGDRVHSPLH
TRBV6-5,TRBJ1-1,ATRQGLSTEAF
TRBV5-1,TRBJ1-1,ASRSLNTEAF
TRBV4-1,TRBJ1-1,ASSQVGTGEGEAF
TRBV20-1,TRBJ1-1,SARAPQQTGGYPSEFQAF
TRBV4-1,TRBJ2-1,ASSRGPTGTGAYNEQF
TRBV7-6,TRBJ2-3,ASSLEWDGSSTDTQY
TRBV28,TRBJ2-1,ASSFGRTSLYNEQF
TRBV25-1,TRBJ2-3,ASSEGYLGLEDTQY
TRBV27,TRBJ2-1,ASYSTGYNEQF
TRBV6-2/TRBV6-3,TRBJ2-1,ASSYSMGLATYEQF
TRBV28,TRBJ2-1,ASSFPVGGDYNEQF
TRBV5-1,TRBJ2-7,ASSRTGGEQY
TRBV7-9,TRBJ1-2,ASSEADFYGYT
TRBV30,TRBJ1-1,AWSRFLGGVNTEAF
TRBV5-5,TRBJ2-1,ASGLGVLCNEQF
TRBV9,TRBJ2-1,ASSVGGARYNEQF